The source of this T cell receptor beta chain is a study of CD8+CD57+ T cells in acquired aplastic anemia. Overall study results and limits: Patients had approximately 30 CD8+ CDR3 sequences in common with controls (the shared set). CD8+ Simpson's diversity did not differ significantly between patients and controls.

The CDR3 is 15 residues long. Unmatched junction bases numbered 2, after V lost 1 base and J lost 3 bases. In germline, CDR1 is SGHDN, CDR2 FVKESK. Genomic DNA, serving as template, underwent TCR beta VDJ and CDR3 profiling. TCRdb reanalysed the reads using MiXCR and keeps one entry per CDR3 protein. Of approximately 190,000 distinct CDR3 sequences listed, over 60% are singletons. Turning to this clonotype: No antigen is known for it.

The chain is built from TRBV14 and TRBJ2-7; TRBD2 matches at 11 bases. The specimen sequenced was sorted CD4+, CD8+, or CD8+CD57+ T cells (not recorded which) from PBMCs. The sequence came from a human donor with severe aplastic anemia or a healthy control (not recorded which). CDR3: CASSQGLAGGYEQYF. CDR3 sequence (DNA): TGTGCCAGCAGCCAAGGGCTAGCGGGAGGCTACGAGCAGTACTTC.